This TCR beta chain emerged from a study of T cell repertoires in cytomegalovirus infection. Germline values: CDR1 SGDLS, CDR2 YYNGEE. The CDR3 covers 17 residues. V was shortened by 3 bases and J by 2 bases, with 15 bases between the two germline ends. MiXCR, run by TCRdb on the reads, gives a single entry per CDR3 protein. The sample consists of some 590,000 distinct CDR3 sequences, roughly 42% of them appearing once. Comment on this clonotype: As yet, its antigen is unknown.

This sequence was found in a human donor in good health (CMV status not recorded). Some clones in this sample may be carry-over from other donors' samples. Sequencing used cultured PBMCs, obtained from culture after CMV antigen stimulation. The chain recombines TRBV9 with TRBJ2-6; perhaps TRBD1 as D (5 bases). As DNA, the CDR3 is TGTGCCAGCAGCGCGCAAAAACAGGCGCCTGGGGCCAACGTCCTGACTTTC. Amino acid sequence: CASSAQKQAPGANVLTF. Based on the CDR3 plus reference TRBV9 and TRBJ2-6, the full variable domain is DSGVTQTPKHLITATGQRVTLRCSPRSGDLSVYWYQQSLDQGLQFLIQYYNGEERAKGNILERFSAQQFPDLHSELNLSSLELGDSALYFCASSAQKQAPGANVLTFGAGSRLTVL.